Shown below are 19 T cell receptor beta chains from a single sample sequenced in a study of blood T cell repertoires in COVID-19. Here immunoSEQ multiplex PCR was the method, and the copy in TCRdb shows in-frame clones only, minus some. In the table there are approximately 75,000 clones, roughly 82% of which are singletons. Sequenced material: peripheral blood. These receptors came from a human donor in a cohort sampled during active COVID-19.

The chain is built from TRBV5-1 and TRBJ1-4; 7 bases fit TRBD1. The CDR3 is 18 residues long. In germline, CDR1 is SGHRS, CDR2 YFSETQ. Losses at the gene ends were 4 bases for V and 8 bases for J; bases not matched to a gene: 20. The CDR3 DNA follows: TGCGCCAGCAGCCCTTACAATGGTAGGACAGGCGACGGGGAAAAACTGTTTTTT. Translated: CASSPYNGRTGDGEKLFF.

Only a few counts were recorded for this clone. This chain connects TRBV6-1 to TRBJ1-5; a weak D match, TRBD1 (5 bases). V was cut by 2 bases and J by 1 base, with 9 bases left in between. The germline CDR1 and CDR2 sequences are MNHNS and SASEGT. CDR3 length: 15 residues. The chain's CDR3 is CASSERTPSNQPQHF. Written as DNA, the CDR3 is TGTGCCAGCAGTGAAAGGACACCCAGCAATCAGCCCCAGCATTTT.

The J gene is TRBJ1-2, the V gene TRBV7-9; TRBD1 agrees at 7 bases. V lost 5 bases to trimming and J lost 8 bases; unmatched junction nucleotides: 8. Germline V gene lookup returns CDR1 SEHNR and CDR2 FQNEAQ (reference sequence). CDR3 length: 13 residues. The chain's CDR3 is CASSADRVRGYTF. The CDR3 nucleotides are TGTGCCAGCAGCGCCGACAGGGTTCGAGGCTACACCTTC. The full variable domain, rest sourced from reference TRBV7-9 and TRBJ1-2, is DTGVSQNPRHKITKRGQNVTFRCDPISEHNRLYWYRQTLGQGPEFLTYFQNEAQLEKSRLLSDRFSAERPKGSFSTLEIQRTEQGDSAMYLCASSADRVRGYTFGSGTRLTVV.

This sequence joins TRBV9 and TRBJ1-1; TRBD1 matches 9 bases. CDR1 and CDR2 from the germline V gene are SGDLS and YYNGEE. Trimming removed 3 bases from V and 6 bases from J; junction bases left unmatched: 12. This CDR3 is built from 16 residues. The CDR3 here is CASSEGGTGRYAEAFF. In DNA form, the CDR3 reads TGTGCCAGCAGCGAGGGAGGGACAGGGAGGTACGCTGAAGCTTTCTTT.

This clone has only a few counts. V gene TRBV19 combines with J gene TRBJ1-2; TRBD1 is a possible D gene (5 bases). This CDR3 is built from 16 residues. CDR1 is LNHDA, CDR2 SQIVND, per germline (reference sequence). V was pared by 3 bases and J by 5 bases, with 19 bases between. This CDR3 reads CASSMSGGAMMYGYTF. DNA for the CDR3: TGTGCCAGTAGTATGAGTGGTGGGGCCATGATGTATGGCTACACCTTC.

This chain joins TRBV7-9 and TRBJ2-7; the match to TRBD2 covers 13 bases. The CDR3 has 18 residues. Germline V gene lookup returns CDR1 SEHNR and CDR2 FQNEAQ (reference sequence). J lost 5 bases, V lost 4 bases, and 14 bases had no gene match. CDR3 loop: CASSYPIGTSGAGNEQYF. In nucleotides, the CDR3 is TGTGCCAGCAGCTACCCGATAGGGACTAGCGGGGCAGGAAACGAGCAGTACTTC.

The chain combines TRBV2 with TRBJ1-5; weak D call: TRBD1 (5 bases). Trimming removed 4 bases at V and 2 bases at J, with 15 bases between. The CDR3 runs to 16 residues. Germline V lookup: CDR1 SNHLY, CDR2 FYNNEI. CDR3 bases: TGTGCCAGCAGTGGGTTGGATAGGGGCGGCAATCAGCCCCAGCATTTT. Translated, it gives CASSGLDRGGNQPQHF.

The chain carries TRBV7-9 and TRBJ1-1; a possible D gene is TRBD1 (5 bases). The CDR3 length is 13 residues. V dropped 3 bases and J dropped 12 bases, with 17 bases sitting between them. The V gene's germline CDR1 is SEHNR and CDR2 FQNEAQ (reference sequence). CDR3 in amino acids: CASSLDAQGEPFF. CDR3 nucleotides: TGTGCCAGCAGCTTGGATGCCCAAGGGGAACCTTTCTTT.

The CDR3 here is CASSGGGNEKLFF. The CDR3 nucleotides are TGTGCCAGCAGCGGAGGGGGTAATGAAAAACTGTTTTTT. The chain links TRBV9 to TRBJ1-4, with D perhaps matching TRBD1 (6 bases). This CDR3 contains 13 residues. Germline CDR1 SGDLS, CDR2 YYNGEE. Trimming cost V 3 bases and J 4 bases, with 7 bases left between them.

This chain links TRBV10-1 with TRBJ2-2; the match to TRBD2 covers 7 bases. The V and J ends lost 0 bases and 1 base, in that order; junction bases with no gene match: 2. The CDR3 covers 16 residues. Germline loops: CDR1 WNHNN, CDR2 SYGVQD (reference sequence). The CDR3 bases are TGCGCCAGCAGTGAGTCGAAGCGGGGGAACACCGGGGAGCTGTTTTTT. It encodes CASSESKRGNTGELFF.

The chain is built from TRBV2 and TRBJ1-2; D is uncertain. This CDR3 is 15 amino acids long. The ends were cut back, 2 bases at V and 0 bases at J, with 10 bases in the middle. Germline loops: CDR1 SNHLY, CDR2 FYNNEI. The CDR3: CASSEFQLANYGYTF. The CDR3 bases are TGTGCCAGCAGTGAATTCCAATTAGCTAACTATGGCTACACCTTC.

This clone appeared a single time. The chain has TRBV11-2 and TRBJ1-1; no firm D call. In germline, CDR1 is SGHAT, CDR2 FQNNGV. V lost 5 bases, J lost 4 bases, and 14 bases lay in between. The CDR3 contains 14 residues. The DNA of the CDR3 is TGTGCCAGCAGCCTCGTGGAGAGTCTCACTGAAGCTTTCTTT. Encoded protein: CASSLVESLTEAFF.

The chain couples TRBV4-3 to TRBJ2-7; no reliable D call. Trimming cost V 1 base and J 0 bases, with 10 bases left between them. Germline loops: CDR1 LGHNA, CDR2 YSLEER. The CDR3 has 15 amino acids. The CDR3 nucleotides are TGCGCCAGCAGCCAAGCGTTTGGCAGCTCCTACGAGCAGTACTTC. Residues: CASSQAFGSSYEQYF.

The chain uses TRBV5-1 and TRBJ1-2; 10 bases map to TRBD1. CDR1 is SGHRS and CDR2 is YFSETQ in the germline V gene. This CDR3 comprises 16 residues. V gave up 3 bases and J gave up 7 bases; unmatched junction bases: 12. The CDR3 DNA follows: TGCGCCAGCAGCTCCAGGACAGGGGGAGAAATAAGTGGCTACACCTTC. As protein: CASSSRTGGEISGYTF.

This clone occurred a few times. Here the CDR3 DNA reads TGTGCCAGTAGTATAACTCCCTTTAGCAATCAGCCCCAGCATTTT. Its protein is CASSITPFSNQPQHF. V is TRBV19 and J is TRBJ1-5; D gene ambiguous. The germline CDR1 and CDR2 sequences are LNHDA and SQIVND (reference sequence). This CDR3 has 15 amino acids. Trimming removed 2 bases at V and 0 bases at J, with 8 bases between.

CDR3 DNA sequence: TGTGCCAGCAGCTTAGGGGAGCGGTACGAGCAGTACTTC. Protein sequence: CASSLGERYEQYF. V is TRBV11-3 and J is TRBJ2-7; a possible D gene is TRBD2 (5 bases). Germline V lookup: CDR1 SGHNT, CDR2 YENEEA. The V gene lost 1 base and the J gene lost 4 bases, with 8 bases spanning the gap. The CDR3 is made up of 13 amino acids.

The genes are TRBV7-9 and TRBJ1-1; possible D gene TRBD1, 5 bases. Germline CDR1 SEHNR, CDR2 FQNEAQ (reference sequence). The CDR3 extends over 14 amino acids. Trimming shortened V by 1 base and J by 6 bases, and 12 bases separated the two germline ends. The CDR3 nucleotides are TGTGCCAGCAGCTTAGAAGGGGCAAAATCTGAAGCTTTCTTT. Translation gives CASSLEGAKSEAFF.

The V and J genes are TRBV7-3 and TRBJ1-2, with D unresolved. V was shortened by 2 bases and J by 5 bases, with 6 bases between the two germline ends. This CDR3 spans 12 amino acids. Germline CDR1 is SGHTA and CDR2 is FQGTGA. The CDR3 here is CASSLSGYGYTF. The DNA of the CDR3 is TGTGCCAGCAGCTTATCGGGGTATGGCTACACCTTC.

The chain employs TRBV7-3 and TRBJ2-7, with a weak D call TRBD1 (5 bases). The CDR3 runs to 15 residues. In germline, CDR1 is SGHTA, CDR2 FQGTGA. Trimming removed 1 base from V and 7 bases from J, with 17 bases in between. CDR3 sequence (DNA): TGTGCCAGCAGCTTAAGGCAGGGCCCGTCTGGTGAGCAGTACTTC. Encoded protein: CASSLRQGPSGEQYF.